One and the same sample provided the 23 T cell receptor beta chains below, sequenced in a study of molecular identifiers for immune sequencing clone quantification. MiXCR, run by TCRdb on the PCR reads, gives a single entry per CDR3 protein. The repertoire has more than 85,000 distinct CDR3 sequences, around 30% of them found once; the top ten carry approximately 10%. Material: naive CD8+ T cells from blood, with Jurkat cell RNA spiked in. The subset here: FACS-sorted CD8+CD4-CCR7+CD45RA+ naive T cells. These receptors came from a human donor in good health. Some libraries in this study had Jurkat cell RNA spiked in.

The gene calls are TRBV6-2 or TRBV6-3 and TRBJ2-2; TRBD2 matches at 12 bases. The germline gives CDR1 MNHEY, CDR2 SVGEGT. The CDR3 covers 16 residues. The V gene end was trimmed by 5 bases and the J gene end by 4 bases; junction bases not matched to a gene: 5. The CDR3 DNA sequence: TGTGCCAGCAGTAATGGACTAGCGGGATTCACCGGGGAGCTGTTTTTT. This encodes CASSNGLAGFTGELFF.

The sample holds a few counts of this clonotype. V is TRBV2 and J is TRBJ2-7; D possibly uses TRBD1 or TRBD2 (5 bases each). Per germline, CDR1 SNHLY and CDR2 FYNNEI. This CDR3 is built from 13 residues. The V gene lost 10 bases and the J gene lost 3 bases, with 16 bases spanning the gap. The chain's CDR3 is CATLGRDRYEQYF. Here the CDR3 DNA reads TGTGCCACCCTGGGCCGGGACCGCTACGAGCAGTACTTC.

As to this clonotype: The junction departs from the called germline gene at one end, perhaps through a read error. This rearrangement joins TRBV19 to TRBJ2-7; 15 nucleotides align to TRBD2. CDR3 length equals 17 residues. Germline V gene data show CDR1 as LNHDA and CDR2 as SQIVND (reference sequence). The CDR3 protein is CASSAWTSGRGSAEEYF. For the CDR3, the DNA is TGTGCCAGTAGTGCGTGGACTAGCGGGAGGGGCTCGGCCGAGGAGTACTTC.

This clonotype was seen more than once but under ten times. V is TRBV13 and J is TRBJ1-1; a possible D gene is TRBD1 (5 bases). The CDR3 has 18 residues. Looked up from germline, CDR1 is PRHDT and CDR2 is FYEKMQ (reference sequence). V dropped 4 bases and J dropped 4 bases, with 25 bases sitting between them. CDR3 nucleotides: TGTGCCAGCAGCTCAGGCGTCCCGGGACCGGTCCCGTCCACTGAAGCTTTCTTT. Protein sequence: CASSSGVPGPVPSTEAFF.

CDR3 coding DNA: TGTGCCAGCAGGACGGACGAGACCCAGTACTTC. This translates into CASRTDETQYF. This chain links TRBV28 with TRBJ2-5; no firm D call. The CDR3 has 11 amino acids. From germline, CDR1 is MDHEN and CDR2 SYDVKM. V was shortened by 6 bases and J by 5 bases, with 7 bases between the two germline ends.

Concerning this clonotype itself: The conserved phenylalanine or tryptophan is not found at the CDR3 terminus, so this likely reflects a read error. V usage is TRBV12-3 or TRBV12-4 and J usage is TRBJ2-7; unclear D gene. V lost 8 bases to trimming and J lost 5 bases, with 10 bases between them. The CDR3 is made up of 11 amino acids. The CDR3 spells CASYEDDEQYL. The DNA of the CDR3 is TGTGCCAGCTACGAAGACGACGAGCAGTACCTC.

CDR3 protein: CASSLTSGTQETQYF. As DNA, the CDR3 is TGTGCCAGCAGCTTGACTAGCGGGACCCAAGAGACCCAGTACTTC. The chain couples TRBV11-2 to TRBJ2-5; 11 bases are a match to TRBD2. The CDR3 has 15 amino acids. Germline-derived CDR1 and CDR2 are SGHAT and FQNNGV. After removal of 3 bases from V and 1 base from J, the junction contained 1 base not matched to a gene.

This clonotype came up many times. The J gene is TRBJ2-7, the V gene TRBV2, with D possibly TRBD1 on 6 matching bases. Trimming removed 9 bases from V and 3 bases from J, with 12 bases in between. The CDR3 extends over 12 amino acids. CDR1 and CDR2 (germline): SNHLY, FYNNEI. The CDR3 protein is CARQGFGYEQYF. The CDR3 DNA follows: TGTGCCAGACAGGGATTCGGCTACGAGCAGTACTTC.

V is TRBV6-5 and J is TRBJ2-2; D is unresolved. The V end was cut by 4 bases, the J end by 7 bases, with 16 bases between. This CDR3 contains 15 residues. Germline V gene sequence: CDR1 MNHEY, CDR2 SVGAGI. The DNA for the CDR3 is TGTGCCAGCAGTTTCCGACATATCGGTGTCGGGGAGCTGTTTTTT. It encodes CASSFRHIGVGELFF.

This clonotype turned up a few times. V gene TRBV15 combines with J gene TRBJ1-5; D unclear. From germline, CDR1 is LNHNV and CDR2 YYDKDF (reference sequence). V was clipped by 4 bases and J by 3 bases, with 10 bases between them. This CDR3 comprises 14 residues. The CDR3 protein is CATSTRLYNQPQHF. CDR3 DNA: TGTGCCACCAGCACCCGGTTGTACAATCAGCCCCAGCATTTT.

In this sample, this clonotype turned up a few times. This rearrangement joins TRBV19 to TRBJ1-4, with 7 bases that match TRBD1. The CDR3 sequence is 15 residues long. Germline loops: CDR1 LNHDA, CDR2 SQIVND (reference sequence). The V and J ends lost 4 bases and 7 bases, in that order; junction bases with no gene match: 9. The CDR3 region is CASSTGTDTIEKLFF. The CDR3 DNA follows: TGTGCCAGTAGTACCGGGACAGACACCATTGAAAAACTGTTTTTT.

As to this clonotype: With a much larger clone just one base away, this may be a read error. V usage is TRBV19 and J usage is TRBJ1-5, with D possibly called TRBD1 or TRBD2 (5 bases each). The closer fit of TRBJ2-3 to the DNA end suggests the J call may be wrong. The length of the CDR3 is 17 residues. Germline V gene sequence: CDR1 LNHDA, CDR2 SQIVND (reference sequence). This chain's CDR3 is CASRSSGGRSVNQPQYF. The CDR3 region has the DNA TGTGCCAGCCGGTCGTCTGGGGGACGTTCCGTCAATCAGCCCCAGTATTTT.

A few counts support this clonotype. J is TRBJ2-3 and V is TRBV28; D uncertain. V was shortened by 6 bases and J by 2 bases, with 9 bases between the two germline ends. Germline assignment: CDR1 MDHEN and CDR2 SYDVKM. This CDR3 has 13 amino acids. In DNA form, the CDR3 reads TGTGCCAGCAGGGAAGTGAACACAGATACGCAGTATTTT. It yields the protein CASREVNTDTQYF.

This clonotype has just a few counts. Written as DNA, the CDR3 is TGCAGCGTTCCTCTGGACAACACCATATATTTT. Translation gives CSVPLDNTIYF. This rearrangement joins TRBV29-1 to TRBJ1-3; D not resolved. This CDR3 is built from 11 residues. The V gene's germline CDR1 is SQVTM and CDR2 ANQGSEA. The germline V and J ends were trimmed by 5 bases and 7 bases, with 9 bases remaining between them.

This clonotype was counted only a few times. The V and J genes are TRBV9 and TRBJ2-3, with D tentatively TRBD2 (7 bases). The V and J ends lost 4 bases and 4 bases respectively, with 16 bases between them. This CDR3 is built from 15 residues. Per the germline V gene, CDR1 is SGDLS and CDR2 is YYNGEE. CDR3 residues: CASSPEGGRPDTQYF. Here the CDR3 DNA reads TGTGCCAGCAGCCCAGAGGGGGGGCGGCCAGATACGCAGTATTTT.

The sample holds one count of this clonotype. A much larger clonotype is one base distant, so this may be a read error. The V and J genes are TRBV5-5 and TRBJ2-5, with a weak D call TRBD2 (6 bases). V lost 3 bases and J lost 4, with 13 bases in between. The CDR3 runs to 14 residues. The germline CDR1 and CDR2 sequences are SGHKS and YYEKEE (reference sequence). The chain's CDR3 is CASSWSGTGETQYF. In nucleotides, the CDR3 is TGTGCCAGCAGCTGGTCCGGGACTGGAGAGACCCAGTACTTC.

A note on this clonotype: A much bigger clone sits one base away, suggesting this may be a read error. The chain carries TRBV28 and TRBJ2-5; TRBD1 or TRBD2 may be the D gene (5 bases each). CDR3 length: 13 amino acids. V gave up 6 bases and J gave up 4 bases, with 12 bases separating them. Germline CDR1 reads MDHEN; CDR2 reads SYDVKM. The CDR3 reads CASSRDLLETQYF. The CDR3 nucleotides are TGTGCCAGCAGCCGGGACCTTCTAGAGACCCAGTACTTC. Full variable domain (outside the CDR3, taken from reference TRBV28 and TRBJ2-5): DVKVTQSSRYLVKRTGEKVFLECVQDMDHENMFWYRQDPGLGLRLIYFSYDVKMKEKGDIPEGYSVSREKKERFSLILESASTNQTSMYLCASSRDLLETQYFGPGTRLLVL.

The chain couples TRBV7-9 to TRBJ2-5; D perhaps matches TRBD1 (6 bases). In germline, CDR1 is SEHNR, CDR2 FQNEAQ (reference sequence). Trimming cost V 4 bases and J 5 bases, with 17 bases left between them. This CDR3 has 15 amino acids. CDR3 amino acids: CASSSNTGQGETQYF. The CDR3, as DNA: TGTGCCAGCAGCTCGAATACAGGGCAGGGCGAGACCCAGTACTTC.

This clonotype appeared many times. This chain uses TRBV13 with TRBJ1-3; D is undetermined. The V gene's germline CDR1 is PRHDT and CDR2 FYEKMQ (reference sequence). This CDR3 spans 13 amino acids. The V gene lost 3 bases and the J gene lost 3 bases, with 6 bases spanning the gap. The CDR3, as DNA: TGTGCCAGCAGCTTCGGTTTTGGAAACACCATATATTTT. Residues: CASSFGFGNTIYF. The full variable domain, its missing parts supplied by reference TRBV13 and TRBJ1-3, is AAGVIQSPRHLIKEKRETATLKCYPIPRHDTVYWYQQGPGQDPQFLISFYEKMQSDKGSIPDRFSAQQFSDYHSELNMSSLELGDSALYFCASSFGFGNTIYFGEGSWLTVV.

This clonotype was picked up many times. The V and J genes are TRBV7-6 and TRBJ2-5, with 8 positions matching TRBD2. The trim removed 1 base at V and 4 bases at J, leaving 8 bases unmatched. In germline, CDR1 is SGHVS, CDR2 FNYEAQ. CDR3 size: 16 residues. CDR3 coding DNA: TGTGCCAGCAGCTTAGATACTCCAGCGGGAGTAGAGACCCAGTACTTC. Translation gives CASSLDTPAGVETQYF.

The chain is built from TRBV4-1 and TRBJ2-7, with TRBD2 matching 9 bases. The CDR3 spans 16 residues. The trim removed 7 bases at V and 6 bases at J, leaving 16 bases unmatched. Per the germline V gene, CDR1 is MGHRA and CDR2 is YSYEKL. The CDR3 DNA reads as TGCGCCAGCAAACTCAAAGGGATAGCGGGAGAAGGCGAGCAGTACTTC. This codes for CASKLKGIAGEGEQYF.

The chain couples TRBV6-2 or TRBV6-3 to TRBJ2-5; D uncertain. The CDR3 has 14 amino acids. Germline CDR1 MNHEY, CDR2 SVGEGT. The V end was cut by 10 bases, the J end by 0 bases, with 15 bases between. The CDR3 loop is CATSVLTDQETQYF. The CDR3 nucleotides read TGTGCCACCTCAGTTCTTACGGACCAAGAGACCCAGTACTTC.

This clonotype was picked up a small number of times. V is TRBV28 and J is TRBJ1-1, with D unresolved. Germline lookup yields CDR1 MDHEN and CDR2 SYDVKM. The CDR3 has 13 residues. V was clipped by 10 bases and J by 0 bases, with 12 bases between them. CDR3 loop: CATSRGLNTEAFF. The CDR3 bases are TGTGCCACCAGCAGAGGGTTGAACACTGAAGCTTTCTTT.